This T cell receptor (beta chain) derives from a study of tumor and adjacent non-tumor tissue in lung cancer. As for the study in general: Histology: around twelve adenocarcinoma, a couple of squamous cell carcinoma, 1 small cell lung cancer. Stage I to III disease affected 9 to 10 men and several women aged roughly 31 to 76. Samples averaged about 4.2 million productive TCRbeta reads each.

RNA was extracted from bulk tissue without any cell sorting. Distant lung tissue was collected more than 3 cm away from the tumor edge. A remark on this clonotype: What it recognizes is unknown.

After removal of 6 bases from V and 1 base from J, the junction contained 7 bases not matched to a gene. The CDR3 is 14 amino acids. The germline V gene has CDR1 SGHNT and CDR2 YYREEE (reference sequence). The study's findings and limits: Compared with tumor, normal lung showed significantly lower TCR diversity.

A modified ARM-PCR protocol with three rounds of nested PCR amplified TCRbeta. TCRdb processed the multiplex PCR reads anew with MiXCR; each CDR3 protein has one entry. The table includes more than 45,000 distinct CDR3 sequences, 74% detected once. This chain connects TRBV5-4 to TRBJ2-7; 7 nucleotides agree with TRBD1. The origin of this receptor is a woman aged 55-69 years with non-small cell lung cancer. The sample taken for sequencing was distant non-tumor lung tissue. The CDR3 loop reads CASNPGQASYEQYF. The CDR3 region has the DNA TGTGCCAGCAACCCTGGACAGGCATCCTACGAGCAGTACTTC.